This passage covers 15 T cell receptor beta chains from one sample sequenced in a study of patients and donors after allogeneic stem cell transplantation. TCRdb recomputed calls from the RT-PCR reads with MiXCR, one row per CDR3 protein. Of about a million distinct CDR3 sequences in the sample, about a sixth were seen once. Material for sequencing was blood, either unsorted or a sorted T cell fraction (not recorded which). These receptor sequences come from a human donor who was either an allogeneic HSCT recipient or a stem cell or donor lymphocyte infusion donor (not recorded which). It is not recorded whose cells these are; they may come from a transplant donor.

This clonotype was recorded a few times. This rearrangement joins TRBV29-1 to TRBJ1-1, with a weak D call TRBD1 (5 bases). CDR1 SQVTM and CDR2 ANQGSEA come from the germline V gene. Trimming pared 7 bases from V and 2 bases from J, leaving 20 bases between. The CDR3 runs 15 residues. CDR3 bases: TGCAGCGCCCCTGGGGATTGGGGCGGAAACACTGAAGCTTTCTTT. It translates to CSAPGDWGGNTEAFF.

This clonotype was observed a few times. The rearrangement uses TRBV30 and TRBJ1-2; D remains ambiguous. The length of the CDR3 is 14 residues. The germline V gene has CDR1 GTSNPN and CDR2 SVGIG (reference sequence). Trimming stripped 1 base from V and 4 bases from J, with 13 bases between. The DNA of the CDR3 is TGTGCCTGGAGTGCTCGGGTGAACGGCTATGGCTACACCTTC. Translating gives CAWSARVNGYGYTF.

This clonotype turned up a few times. The chain uses TRBV5-1 and TRBJ2-3; D unresolved. The CDR3 spans 14 residues. Trimming shortened V by 6 bases and J by 3 bases, and 14 bases separated the two germline ends. Germline-derived CDR1 and CDR2 are SGHRS and YFSETQ. CDR3 loop: CASTIRRDTDTQYF. The CDR3 DNA sequence: TGCGCCAGCACAATTAGAAGGGATACAGATACGCAGTATTTT.

The chain has TRBV7-9 and TRBJ1-1; 7 bases fit TRBD1. Germline lookup yields CDR1 SEHNR and CDR2 FQNEAQ (reference sequence). The CDR3 has 15 amino acids. V shed 0 bases, J shed 1 base, and the junction held 2 bases outside the gene matches. This CDR3 reads CASSLAEGANTEAFF. DNA for the CDR3: TGTGCCAGCAGCTTAGCGGAGGGGGCGAACACTGAAGCTTTCTTT. Variable domain in full (rest from reference TRBV7-9 and TRBJ1-1): DTGVSQNPRHKITKRGQNVTFRCDPISEHNRLYWYRQTLGQGPEFLTYFQNEAQLEKSRLLSDRFSAERPKGSFSTLEIQRTEQGDSAMYLCASSLAEGANTEAFFGQGTRLTVV.

This clonotype came up a few times. V usage is TRBV29-1 and J usage is TRBJ2-5, with D maybe TRBD1 (6 bases). The V gene lost 7 bases and the J gene lost 4 bases, with 13 bases spanning the gap. The germline gives CDR1 SQVTM, CDR2 ANQGSEA. The CDR3 contains 12 residues. CDR3 bases: TGCAGCGCGTCCCGGGACATAGAGACCCAGTACTTC. Protein product: CSASRDIETQYF.

The chain couples TRBV4-1 to TRBJ1-6; D is possibly TRBD1 (5 bases). The CDR3 sequence is 17 residues long. Trimming cost V 1 base and J 7 bases, with 17 bases left between them. From germline, CDR1 is MGHRA and CDR2 YSYEKL. The chain's CDR3 is CASSQGSAGTGNSPLHF. DNA for the CDR3: TGCGCCAGCAGCCAAGGCTCCGCGGGGACGGGAAATTCACCCCTCCACTTT.

This clonotype was observed at least ten times. At one of its ends the junction is not consistent with the germline gene, which may arise from a read error. The V call is TRBV5-5, the J call TRBJ2-7, with D perhaps matching TRBD1 (6 bases). The germline V gene has CDR1 SGHKS and CDR2 YYEKEE (reference sequence). This CDR3 comprises 12 residues. This CDR3 is CASSLLTGRLFF. As DNA, the CDR3 is TGTGCCAGCAGCTTATTGACAGGCCGCTTGTTCTTC.

The J gene is TRBJ2-2, the V gene TRBV4-3; 8 nucleotides match TRBD2. Trimming took 0 bases from V and 4 from J; bases not matched to a gene: 7. This CDR3 has 17 residues. CDR1 and CDR2 from the germline V gene are LGHNA and YSLEER. The CDR3 spells CASSQDRWRGATGELFF. CDR3 bases: TGCGCCAGCAGCCAAGATCGATGGCGGGGGGCCACCGGGGAGCTGTTTTTT.

This clonotype was seen only a few times. The gene calls are TRBV29-1 and TRBJ1-2; 7 bases match TRBD1. The germline gives CDR1 SQVTM, CDR2 ANQGSEA. The junction had 6 bases not matched to a gene; V was cut back by 5 bases and J by 6 bases. CDR3 length: 12 amino acids. The DNA for the CDR3 is TGCAGCGTTCCAAGTACAGGGGATGGCTACACCTTC. As protein: CSVPSTGDGYTF.

This rearrangement joins TRBV19 to TRBJ1-1, with 7 bases matching TRBD1. CDR3 length: 14 residues. Trimming at V came to 1 base and at J to 4 bases, leaving 3 bases not matched to a gene. The germline V gene encodes CDR1 LNHDA and CDR2 SQIVND (reference sequence). In nucleotides, the CDR3 is TGTGCCAGTAGTATAGTCTCAGGGGGCACTGAAGCTTTCTTT. It is translated as CASSIVSGGTEAFF.

The rearrangement links TRBV7-3 to TRBJ2-5; tentative D call: TRBD2 (5 bases). Trimming stripped 1 base from V and 0 bases from J, with 12 bases between. CDR3 length: 16 amino acids. Looked up from germline, CDR1 is SGHTA and CDR2 is FQGTGA. CDR3 region: CASSLNGPGDQETQYF. CDR3 in DNA: TGTGCCAGCAGCTTAAATGGACCCGGGGACCAAGAGACCCAGTACTTC.

The genes are TRBV20-1 and TRBJ2-7, with D tentatively TRBD1 (5 bases). Looked up from germline, CDR1 is DFQATT and CDR2 is SNEGSKA (reference sequence). The CDR3 has 17 residues. Trimming removed 1 base from V and 2 bases from J, with 21 bases in between. The CDR3 nucleotides read TGCAGTGCTAGAGTTATAGGAGAGTTGGGGCACCCCTACGAGCAGTACTTC. This translates into CSARVIGELGHPYEQYF.

The chain combines TRBV9 with TRBJ2-3; the match to TRBD1 covers 11 bases. Germline trimming cut 3 bases from V and 3 bases from J; bases unmatched to any gene: 3. The germline gives CDR1 SGDLS, CDR2 YYNGEE. This CDR3 comprises 15 residues. CDR3 bases: TGTGCCAGCAGCGGAGGGACAGGGGGTACAGATACGCAGTATTTT. This sequence encodes CASSGGTGGTDTQYF.

This clonotype was recorded a few times. The V and J genes are TRBV4-3 and TRBJ2-5; TRBD2 is a possible D gene (5 bases). The germline CDR1 and CDR2 sequences are LGHNA and YSLEER. V was trimmed by 4 bases and J by 4 bases, leaving 16 bases between them. The CDR3 sequence is 15 residues long. CDR3 in DNA: TGCGCCAGCAGCCCCGGGGTGAAGTCGAGAGAGACCCAGTACTTC. Translating it yields CASSPGVKSRETQYF.

The gene calls are TRBV6-1 and TRBJ1-4; D ambiguous. This CDR3 comprises 14 residues. Trimming removed 6 bases at V and 8 bases at J, with 16 bases between. Germline V CDR1 and CDR2: MNHNS, SASEGT. The CDR3: CASRRTAEVEKLFF. The CDR3 nucleotides are TGTGCCAGCAGAAGGACGGCTGAAGTGGAAAAACTGTTTTTT.